This section outlines one TCR beta chain sequence together with its context. The CDR3 has 16 residues. Germline-derived CDR1 and CDR2 are GTSNPN and SVGIG (reference sequence). J gave up 5 bases and V 3 bases, and 8 bases lay outside the gene matches. The data were obtained in a study of blood T cell repertoires in COVID-19. Study in general: Some COVID-19 samples were acute and others convalescent; all came from the United States, Italy and Spain. In each case, the material was cDNA or gDNA derived from T cells, B-cell-depleted T cells, or PBMCs.

In the source study's methods: Researchers report that nucleated cell counts were estimated from reference gene primer amplification. Generated by immunoSEQ multiplex PCR, the TCRdb table keeps only in-frame clones and is missing some. The DNA was the basis for D and trimming; V, J and clone size are from that table. The table shows over 80,000 clones, with approximately 79% occurring only once. V and J are TRBV30 and TRBJ2-5; 14 bases are shared with TRBD2. The sample consisted of peripheral blood. The TCR was taken from a woman of 80 years or more with active or convalescent COVID-19. The CDR3 reads CAWRRGLAGGEETQYF. In nucleotides, the CDR3 is TGTGCCTGGAGAAGAGGACTAGCGGGAGGAGAGGAGACCCAGTACTTC. The complete variable domain, with remaining parts taken from reference TRBV30 and TRBJ2-5, reads SQTIHQWPATLVQPVGSPLSLECTVEGTSNPNLYWYRQAAGRGLQLLFYSVGIGQISSEVPQNLSASRPQDRQFILSSKKLLLSDSGFYLCAWRRGLAGGEETQYFGPGTRLLVL.